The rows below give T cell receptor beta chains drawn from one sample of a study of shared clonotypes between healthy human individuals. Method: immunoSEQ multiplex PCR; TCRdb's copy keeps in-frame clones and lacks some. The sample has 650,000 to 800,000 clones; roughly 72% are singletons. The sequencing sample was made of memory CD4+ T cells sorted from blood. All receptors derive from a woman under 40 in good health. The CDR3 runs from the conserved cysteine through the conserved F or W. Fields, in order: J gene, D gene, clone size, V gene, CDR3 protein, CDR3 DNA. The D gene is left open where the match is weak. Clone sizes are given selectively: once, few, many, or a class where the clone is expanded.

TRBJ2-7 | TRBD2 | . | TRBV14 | CASSQTGLAGGQQYF | TGTGCCAGCAGCCAAACGGGACTAGCGGGAGGCCAGCAGTACTTC
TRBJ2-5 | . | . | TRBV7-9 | CASSLKEMGDTQYF | TGTGCCAGCAGCTTAAAGGAGATGGGTGATACCCAGTACTTC
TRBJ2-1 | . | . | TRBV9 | CASSVGGYSYNEQFF | TGTGCCAGCAGCGTAGGGGGATACTCCTACAATGAGCAGTTCTTC
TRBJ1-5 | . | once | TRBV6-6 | CASSYTAGTENQPQHF | TGTGCCAGCAGTTACACTGCCGGGACCGAAAATCAGCCCCAGCATTTT
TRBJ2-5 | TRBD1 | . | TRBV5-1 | CASSSGTGQETQYF | TGCGCCAGCAGCTCCGGGACAGGACAAGAGACCCAGTACTTC
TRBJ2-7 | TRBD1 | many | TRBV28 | CASKPQGYEQYF | TGTGCCAGCAAACCACAGGGGTACGAGCAGTACTTC
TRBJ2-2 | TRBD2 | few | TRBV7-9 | CASSVLAGGTGELFF | TGTGCCAGCAGCGTACTAGCGGGAGGCACCGGGGAGCTGTTTTTT
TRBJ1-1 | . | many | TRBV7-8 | CASSPRPAAGTEAFF | TGTGCCAGCAGCCCAAGACCCGCGGCGGGCACTGAAGCTTTCTTT
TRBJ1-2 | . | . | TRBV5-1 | CASSLDMPPYTF | TGCGCCAGCAGCTTGGATATGCCCCCGTACACCTTC
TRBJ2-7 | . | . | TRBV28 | CASRSGTRTSSYEQYF | TGTGCCAGCAGATCCGGGACAAGAACCAGCTCCTACGAGCAGTACTTC
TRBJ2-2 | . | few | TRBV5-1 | CASSYSGGITGELFF | TGCGCCAGCAGCTATAGTGGTGGGATCACCGGGGAGCTGTTTTTT
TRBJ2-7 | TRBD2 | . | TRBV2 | CASINLSGSEQYF | TGTGCCAGCATTAATCTCAGCGGGAGCGAGCAGTACTTC
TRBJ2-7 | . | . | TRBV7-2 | CASSLSALLPVEQYF | TGTGCCAGCAGCTTATCTGCCTTGCTCCCTGTCGAGCAGTACTTC
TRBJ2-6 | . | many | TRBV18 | CASSPRQRPGDSGANVLTF | TGTGCCAGCTCACCACGTCAGAGGCCAGGGGACTCTGGGGCCAACGTCCTGACTTTC
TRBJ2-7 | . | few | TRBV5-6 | CASSVGRSFYEQYF | TGTGCCAGCAGTGTCGGGCGGTCGTTCTACGAGCAGTACTTC
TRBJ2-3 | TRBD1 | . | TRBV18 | CASSPNRGKTDTQYF | TGTGCCAGCTCACCAAACAGGGGTAAAACAGATACGCAGTATTTT
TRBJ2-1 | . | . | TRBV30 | CAWSVYRASEQFF | TGTGCCTGGAGTGTATACAGGGCCAGTGAGCAGTTCTTC
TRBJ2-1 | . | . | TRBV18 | CASSPGVDSYNEQFF | TGTGCCAGCTCACCGGGTGTGGACAGTTACAATGAGCAGTTCTTC
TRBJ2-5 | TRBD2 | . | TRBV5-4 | CASSTGTSGIGETQYF | TGTGCCAGCAGCACCGGGACTAGCGGGATAGGGGAGACCCAGTACTTC
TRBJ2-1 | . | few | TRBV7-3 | CASSLNSDPSYNEQFF | TGTGCCAGCAGCTTAAACTCGGATCCGTCCTACAATGAGCAGTTCTTC
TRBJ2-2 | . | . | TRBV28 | CASRRQGGSTGELFF | TGTGCCAGCAGGAGACAGGGAGGAAGCACCGGGGAGCTGTTTTTT
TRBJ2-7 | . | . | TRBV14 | CASSPTGGGEQYF | TGTGCCAGCAGCCCAACTGGAGGAGGCGAGCAGTACTTC
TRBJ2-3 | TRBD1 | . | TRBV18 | CASSTGVSGTDTQYF | TGTGCCAGCTCAACAGGGGTCTCGGGCACAGATACGCAGTATTTT
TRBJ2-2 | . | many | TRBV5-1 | CASTLGTSTGELFF | TGCGCCAGCACCTTGGGGACGAGCACCGGGGAGCTGTTTTTT
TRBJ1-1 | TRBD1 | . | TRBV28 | CASTGGGFLMNTEAFF | TGTGCCAGTACAGGGGGGGGGTTCTTAATGAACACTGAAGCTTTCTTT
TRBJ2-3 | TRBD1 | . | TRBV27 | CASSPDRGLGTQYF | TGTGCCAGCAGTCCGGACAGGGGGCTTGGGACGCAGTATTTT
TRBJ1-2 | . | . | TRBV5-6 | CASSIQGHGYTF | TGTGCCAGCAGCATACAGGGCCATGGCTACACCTTC
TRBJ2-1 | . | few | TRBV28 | CASSLRHRDNEQFF | TGTGCCAGCAGTTTACGGCACAGGGATAATGAGCAGTTCTTC
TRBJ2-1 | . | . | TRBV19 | CASRRSGNDYNEQFF | TGTGCCAGTAGACGCAGCGGAAACGATTACAATGAGCAGTTCTTC
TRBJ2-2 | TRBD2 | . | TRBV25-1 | CASSGLAGGQYTGELFF | TGTGCCAGCAGTGGACTAGCGGGAGGCCAGTACACCGGGGAGCTGTTTTTT
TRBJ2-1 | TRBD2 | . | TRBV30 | CASTPWGGAYNEQFF | TGTGCCTCAACGCCCTGGGGGGGTGCCTACAATGAGCAGTTCTTC
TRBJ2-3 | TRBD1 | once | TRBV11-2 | CASNHRGARSTDTQYF | TGTGCCAGCAACCACAGGGGCGCTAGAAGCACAGATACGCAGTATTTT
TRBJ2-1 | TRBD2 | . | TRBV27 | CASSLGGRAYNEQFF | TGTGCCAGCAGTTTAGGCGGGAGGGCCTACAATGAGCAGTTCTTC
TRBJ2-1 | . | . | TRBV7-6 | CASSPLAQVNEQFF | TGTGCCAGCAGCCCACTAGCCCAAGTGAATGAGCAGTTCTTC
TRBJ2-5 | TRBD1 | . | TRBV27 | CASSSSGTGRETQYF | TGTGCCAGCAGTTCCTCCGGGACAGGGAGGGAGACCCAGTACTTC
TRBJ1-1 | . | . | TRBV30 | CAWSSGGAEAFF | TGTGCCTGGAGCTCCGGGGGGGCTGAAGCTTTCTTT
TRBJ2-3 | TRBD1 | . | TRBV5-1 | CASSLGTGGNTQYF | TGCGCCAGCAGCTTGGGGACAGGGGGTAATACGCAGTATTTT
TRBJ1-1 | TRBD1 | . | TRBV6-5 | CASSYTRQGDTEAFF | TGTGCCAGCAGTTATACAAGACAGGGTGACACTGAAGCTTTCTTT
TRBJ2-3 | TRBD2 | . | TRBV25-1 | CASSGTRIVAGGTDTQYF | TGTGCCAGCAGTGGAACCAGGATTGTAGCGGGAGGTACAGATACGCAGTATTTT
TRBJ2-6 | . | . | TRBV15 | CATSLDSGANVLTF | TGTGCCACCAGTCTTGACTCTGGGGCCAACGTCCTGACTTTC
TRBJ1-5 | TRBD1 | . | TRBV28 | CASVSGQINQPQHF | TGTGCCAGCGTATCGGGACAGATCAATCAGCCCCAGCATTTT
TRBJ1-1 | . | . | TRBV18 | CASFQTSGATEAFF | TGTGCCAGCTTTCAAACCTCAGGGGCCACTGAAGCTTTCTTT
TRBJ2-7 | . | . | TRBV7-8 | CASSPRYVRGEQYF | TGTGCCAGCAGCCCGAGGTACGTTAGGGGCGAGCAGTACTTC
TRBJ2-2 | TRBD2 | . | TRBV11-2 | CASSFTSAGTGELFF | TGTGCCAGCAGCTTCACTAGCGCGGGCACCGGGGAGCTGTTTTTT
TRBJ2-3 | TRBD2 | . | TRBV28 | CASSYLAGGFTDTQYF | TGTGCCAGCAGCTATCTAGCGGGAGGCTTCACAGATACGCAGTATTTT
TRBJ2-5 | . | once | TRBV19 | CASSRETGQETQYF | TGTGCCAGTAGCCGCGAGACGGGGCAAGAGACCCAGTACTTC
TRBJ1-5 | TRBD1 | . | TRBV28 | CASSYPRDRGTRNQPQHF | TGTGCCAGCAGTTACCCCCGGGACAGGGGGACTCGCAATCAGCCCCAGCATTTT
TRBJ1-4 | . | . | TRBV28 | CASHVGVDNEKLFF | TGTGCCAGCCATGTGGGGGTAGATAATGAAAAACTGTTTTTT
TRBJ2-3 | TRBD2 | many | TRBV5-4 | CASSLYTLGTSVTDTQYF | TGTGCCAGCAGCTTGTATACTCTTGGGACTAGCGTCACAGATACGCAGTATTTT
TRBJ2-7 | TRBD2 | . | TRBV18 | CASSQGLAGVGPFYEQYF | TGTGCCAGCTCACAGGGACTAGCGGGAGTCGGACCTTTCTACGAGCAGTACTTC
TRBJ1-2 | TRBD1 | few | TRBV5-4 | CASSTGQLNYGYTF | TGTGCCAGCAGCACGGGACAGCTTAACTATGGCTACACCTTC
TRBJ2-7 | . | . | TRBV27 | CASSPMRPYEQYF | TGTGCCAGCAGTCCCATGAGACCCTACGAGCAGTACTTC
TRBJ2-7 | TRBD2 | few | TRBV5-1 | CASSSGLAGGYEQYF | TGCGCCAGCAGTTCTGGACTAGCGGGAGGGTACGAGCAGTACTTC
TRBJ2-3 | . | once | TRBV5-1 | CASSLEEQMTDTQYF | TGCGCCAGCAGCTTGGAAGAACAGATGACAGATACGCAGTATTTT
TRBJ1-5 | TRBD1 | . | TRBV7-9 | CASSSAGTGGMSNQPQHF | TGTGCCAGCAGCTCCGCAGGAACAGGGGGCATGAGCAATCAGCCCCAGCATTTT